This T cell receptor (beta chain) comes out of a study of cytomegalovirus exposure and HLA in healthy donors (TCRdb year 2017). In terms of the full investigation: According to an earlier analysis of 587 of the donors, about 179 million T cells yielded 95 million to 140 million unique TCR beta sequences and around 300 Gb of sequence data. An early release that covered some 630 HLA-typed donors contained about 290 gigabases of sequencing data and tens of millions of unique TCR sequences. Among the roughly 400 genotyped donors, 75% to 90% belonged to the genetic ancestry cluster associated with self-reported Caucasian donors. The study was designed to test whether signatures of past pathogen exposure could be identified by cataloging public T cell receptors. The T cell repertoires of 700 or so subjects were profiled by immunosequencing and related to cytomegalovirus serostatus. Along with the roughly 610-subject first cohort, a separate validation cohort of 120 different subjects was used. To predict cytomegalovirus infection status, the study combined high-throughput TCR immunosequencing, statistical association of individual TCRs with disease status, and machine learning. A later analysis re-examined previously published TCR beta repertoires from roughly 650 donors and added high-resolution HLA genotyping to investigate patterns of TCR occurrence. In the later analysis, no new phenotypic data were used to find candidate immune exposures; instead, reliance was placed on TCR beta sequences and their occurrence across donors. An earlier analysis of around 640 of the donors used high-throughput TCR beta sequencing to judge whether each TCR beta V gene segment behaved as functional or pseudogenic. Donor age, sex, ethnicity and CMV serostatus were compiled alongside the repertoire data. A later genetic analysis took genome-wide SNP genotypes for about 55% of the roughly 700 donors and used that subset as a discovery cohort. Every repertoire in the discovery cohort had been generated on one and the same sequencing platform. HLA typing covered class I and class II loci at four-digit resolution. The number of typed donors differed by locus: about 620-630 for A, B, C, DRB1 and DQB1; 500 to 550 for DQA1; roughly 600 for DPA1; and 400 to 480 for DPB1. Four or five DR-DQ haplotypes were handled as single units for association and clustering because linkage in the cohort was strong. Across around 400 genotyped donors of the cohort, an average of roughly 250,000 unique TCR beta nucleotide sequences per donor were sequenced, and 15% to 20% of those sequences were non-productive. Study-wide findings and limitations: Because the 87-base-pair reads could not distinguish some IMGT-functional V segments, including TRBV6-2 and TRBV6-3, those segments were excluded. A few of the identified cytomegalovirus-associated TCR beta chains were confirmed in vitro to be specific for cytomegalovirus antigens. Cytomegalovirus status was reported to be diagnosed by the classifier with high specificity and sensitivity in both the original and validation cohorts. In a later analysis, about 16,000 TCR beta sequences were associated with specific HLA alleles at a false discovery rate of 0.05. A later analysis found that TCR association rates varied across HLA loci, with DRB1 alleles showing the most associated TCRs and HLA-C alleles the fewest. Several of the top co-occurrence clusters appeared to be linked to parvovirus B19, influenza, CMV and Epstein-Barr virus, according to a later analysis. Roughly uniform sequencing depth across donors was assumed in presence/absence analyses, although this assumption may not hold. According to a later analysis, most CMV-associated TCR beta chains appeared to be HLA-restricted, and the HLA associations seemed to be driven largely by CMV exposure. In an earlier analysis of 587 of the donors, most TCR beta V segments appeared in productive rearrangements about 90% or about 30% of the time, broadly matching IMGT annotations. The study listed 164 TCR beta chains as associated with cytomegalovirus. Most TCR sequences were observed very rarely across donors, whereas some public TCRs were present in many individuals. A cluster of highly shared sequence variants was judged likely to represent a technical artifact of the sequencing pipeline. The authors suggested that the approach could potentially be extended to other disease states and immunological phenotypes. A later genetic analysis reported fewer N-insertions in productive TCRs among donors in an Asian-associated ancestry cluster than the approximately 670-donor mean. A further reported finding was that TCR beta sequences accurately predicted the HLA-A and HLA-B alleles for most subjects in the first cohort. When HLA alleles, especially DR and DQ, strongly co-occurred, TCR associations were difficult to assign to individual alleles. Because HLA typing was unavailable for some donors at each locus, only the typed subset was used in association tests. Because counts were too low, about 15 rarely observed V segments, including chromosome 9 orphons, were left out of the earlier analysis of a few hundred of the donors. Linkage disequilibrium might explain the correlated functional status among segregating V segments, but an unknown experimental factor could not be excluded. In this cohort, only TCR beta chains were sequenced, and detectable features were limited by the absence of alpha or paired-chain data. In a later genetic analysis, a missense DCLRE1C variant was associated with V-gene and J-gene trimming of TCR beta chains, and the association was replicated in an independent cohort. For the cohort, immune exposure information was limited to CMV serostatus. Compared with equally common non-associated chains, HLA-associated TCR beta chains in a later analysis were more clonally expanded and had lower generation probabilities.

The cohort was made up of 666 healthy bone marrow donors. At the time of sampling, every cohort member was nominally healthy, though immune exposures that went unrecorded were likely present. The donor tested CMV seronegative and was one of the 352 seronegative cohort members. A peripheral blood sample was provided by each donor, and peripheral blood mononuclear cells were used for TCR beta sequencing. Genomic DNA was extracted from the blood cell samples with the Qiagen DNeasy Blood Extraction Kit. Libraries came from the immunoSEQ multiplex PCR assay. For the multiplex PCR, a mixture combining 60 forward primers for TCR Vbeta segments and 13 reverse primers for TCR Jbeta segments was used. Amplification of the CDR3 region of rearranged TCR beta genes was performed with a multiplex PCR assay on genomic DNA. Amplified TCR beta libraries were sequenced as 87-base-pair reads on the Illumina HiSeq System. As for the original processing: In a later analysis, tens of millions of unique TCR beta chains were counted across the roughly 610 repertoires, and around 10 million of these chains were shared by at least two donors. Raw reads were error-corrected and collapsed into unique sequences with a nearest-neighbor algorithm that merged closely related sequences to remove PCR and sequencing errors. V, D and J gene segments were assigned by aligning CDR3 sequences to IMGT reference sequences. For a sequence to be retained, a match of at least six nucleotides to both a V gene segment and a J gene segment was required. A rearrangement counted as productive if the CDR3 had no stop codons and remained in frame with V and J, and every other rearrangement counted as non-productive. CDR3 was defined by IMGT convention, running from the second conserved V-encoded cysteine to the conserved J-encoded phenylalanine. The earlier analysis of fewer than 750 of the donors excluded sequences that lacked an unambiguous match to a single V gene segment. In an earlier analysis of a few hundred of the donors, V segments were called functional above 56.7% productive rearrangements and were called segregating when the between-donor standard deviation exceeded 5%. A statistical classification framework was developed to diagnose cytomegalovirus status using the catalog of TCR beta chain sequences. In a later analysis, TCR nucleotide sequences were compared against IMGT/GENE-DB human TR gene sequences so that V and J genes could be assigned. Using the TCRdist pipeline, a later analysis assigned CDR3 sequences along with most-parsimonious VDJ recombination scenarios. A later analysis defined each TCR beta chain by its CDR3 amino acid sequence plus V-gene family, and excluded reads lacking a unique V-gene family. In a later analysis, several hundred highly shared, low-generation-probability nucleotide sequences were removed to address suspected cross-contamination and a sequencing artifact. In a later analysis, a clonal expansion index was calculated for each public chain from normalized within-repertoire ranks of inferred template counts. In a later analysis, generation probabilities were computed using a VDJ recombination model fitted to out-of-frame rearrangements, and the results were checked against IGoR. Hypergeometric tests were used in a later analysis to score TCR-TCR, TCR-HLA and TCR-CMV co-occurrence, with a repertoire-size bias correction applied to the TCR pairs. In a later analysis, false discovery rates were estimated by permuting HLA or CMV assignments 20 times. In a later analysis, co-occurring TCRs were grouped using DBSCAN, and TCRdist sequence similarity was added for clustering within HLA-allele-positive subsets. For co-occurrence clustering, repertoires with fewer than 30,000 or more than 120,000 public chains were excluded, along with five or six repertoires with anomalous nucleotide sharing. TCRdb retrieved this table from immuneACCESS and kept in-frame rearrangements only. Not all clones are present; in checked studies, unresolved V genes account for under half, and no reason is known for the remainder. V and J calls and clone size are copied from that table; D and trimming were computed from the DNA. The sample table includes about 53,000 clones. The ten largest account for approximately 2.1% of the sample.

A note on this clone: Its antigen specificity is not known.

Relative to germline, V is 4 bases shorter and J is 3 bases shorter, with 12 bases between their ends. Per the germline V gene, MNHNS is the CDR1 and SASEGT is the CDR2. Reading from cysteine to phenylalanine, the CDR3 counts 14 amino acids. CDR3 DNA only is kept here, 42 bases in frame from base 1. The V gene is TRBV6-1 and the J gene is TRBJ1-1; a tentative D match to TRBD1 spans 5 bases. Specimen: PBMCs. The origin of this receptor is a woman between 18 and 30 years old in good health and CMV-seronegative. CDR3 region: CASSVTGRDTEAFF. The sequence in DNA is TGTGCCAGCAGTGTCACAGGTAGGGACACTGAAGCTTTCTTT.